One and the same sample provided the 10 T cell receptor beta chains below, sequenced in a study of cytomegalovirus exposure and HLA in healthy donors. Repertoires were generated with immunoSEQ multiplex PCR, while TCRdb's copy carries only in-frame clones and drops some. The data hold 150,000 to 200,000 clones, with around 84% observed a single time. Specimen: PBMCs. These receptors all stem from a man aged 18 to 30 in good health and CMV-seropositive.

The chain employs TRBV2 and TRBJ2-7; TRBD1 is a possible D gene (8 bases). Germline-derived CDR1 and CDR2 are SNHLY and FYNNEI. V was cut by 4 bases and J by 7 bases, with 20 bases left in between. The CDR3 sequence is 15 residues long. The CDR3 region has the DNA TGTGCCAGCAGTGCCTACAGGGGGGGATTACGGGAGCAGTACTTC. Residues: CASSAYRGGLREQYF.

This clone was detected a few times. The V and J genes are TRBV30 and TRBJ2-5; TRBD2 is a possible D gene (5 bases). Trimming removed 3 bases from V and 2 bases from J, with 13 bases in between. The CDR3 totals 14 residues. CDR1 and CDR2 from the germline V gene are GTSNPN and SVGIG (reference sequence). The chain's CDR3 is CAWSPGLIQETQYF. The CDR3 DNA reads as TGTGCCTGGAGCCCTGGACTCATACAAGAGACCCAGTACTTC.

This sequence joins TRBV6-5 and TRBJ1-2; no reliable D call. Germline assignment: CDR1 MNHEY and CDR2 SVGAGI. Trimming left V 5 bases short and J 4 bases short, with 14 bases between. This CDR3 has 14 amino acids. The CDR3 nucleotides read TGTGCCAGCAGTCAGGACGGAGGGTTCTATGGCTACACCTTC. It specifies CASSQDGGFYGYTF.

CDR3 sequence reads: CASSESRGGEQFF. The CDR3 DNA sequence: TGTGCCAGCAGTGAATCACGGGGGGGTGAGCAGTTCTTC. The chain joins TRBV25-1 to TRBJ2-1; 8 nucleotides match TRBD2. V lost 1 base, J lost 9 bases, and 2 bases stayed unmatched. Germline V lookup: CDR1 MGHDK, CDR2 SYGVNS. This CDR3 is built from 13 residues.

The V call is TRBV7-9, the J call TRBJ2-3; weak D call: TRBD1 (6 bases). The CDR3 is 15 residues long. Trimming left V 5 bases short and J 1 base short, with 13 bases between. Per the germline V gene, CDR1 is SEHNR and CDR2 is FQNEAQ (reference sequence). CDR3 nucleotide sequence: TGTGCCAGCAGCCCCGCGTCAGGGGGCACAGATACGCAGTATTTT. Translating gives CASSPASGGTDTQYF.

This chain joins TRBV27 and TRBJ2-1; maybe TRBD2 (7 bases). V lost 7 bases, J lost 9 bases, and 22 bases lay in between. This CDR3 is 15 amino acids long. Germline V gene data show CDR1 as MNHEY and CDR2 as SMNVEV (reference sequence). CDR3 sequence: CASTFSSGGGIEQFF. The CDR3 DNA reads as TGTGCCAGCACTTTTTCTAGCGGAGGGGGGATTGAGCAGTTCTTC.

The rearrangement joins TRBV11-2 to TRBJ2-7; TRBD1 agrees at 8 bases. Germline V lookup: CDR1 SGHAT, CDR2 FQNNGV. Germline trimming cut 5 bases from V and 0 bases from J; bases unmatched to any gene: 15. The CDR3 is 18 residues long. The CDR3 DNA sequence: TGTGCCAGCAGCACAGGGGGTTTGAGGCTTCTTTACTCCTACGAGCAGTACTTC. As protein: CASSTGGLRLLYSYEQYF.

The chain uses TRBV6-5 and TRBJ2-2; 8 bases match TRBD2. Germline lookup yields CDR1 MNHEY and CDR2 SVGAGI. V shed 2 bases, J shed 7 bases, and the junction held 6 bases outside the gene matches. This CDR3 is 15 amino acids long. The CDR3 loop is CASSYSGGVGGELFF. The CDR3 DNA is TGTGCCAGCAGTTACAGCGGGGGCGTCGGCGGGGAGCTGTTTTTT.

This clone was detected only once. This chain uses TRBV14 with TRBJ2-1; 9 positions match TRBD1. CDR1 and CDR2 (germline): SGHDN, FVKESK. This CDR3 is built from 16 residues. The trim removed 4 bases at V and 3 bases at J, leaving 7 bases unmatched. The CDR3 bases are TGTGCCAGCAGCCTGGGGACAGGGCACAACTACAATGAGCAGTTCTTC. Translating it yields CASSLGTGHNYNEQFF.

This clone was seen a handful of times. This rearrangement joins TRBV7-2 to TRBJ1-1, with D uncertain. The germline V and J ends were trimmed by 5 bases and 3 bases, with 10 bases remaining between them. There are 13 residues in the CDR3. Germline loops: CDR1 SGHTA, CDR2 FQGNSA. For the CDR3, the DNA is TGTGCCAGCAGCATGGACGGGGACACTGAAGCTTTCTTT. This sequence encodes CASSMDGDTEAFF.